A single sample gave rise to the 11 T cell receptor beta chains below, sequenced in a study of T cells in Graves' hyperthyroidism and ophthalmopathy. TCR beta CDR3 regions were amplified from RNA transcripts. Using the HTBI primer set, a first-round RT-PCR was run on the TCR CDR3. TCRdb processed the multiplex PCR reads anew with MiXCR; each CDR3 protein has one entry. The sample shows about 400,000 distinct CDR3 sequences, more than 20% of them seen only once. The source material was blood. The receptors derive from a man between 45 and 60 years old with Graves' hyperthyroidism.

This chain uses TRBV5-6 with TRBJ1-3, with D tentatively TRBD1 (6 bases). The V end lost 7 bases, the J end lost 0 bases, and 14 bases lay between the germline ends. The CDR3 length is 15 residues. CDR1 and CDR2 (germline): SGHDT, YYEEEE. The CDR3 nucleotides read TGTGCCAGCCTTCGGGGGCCCAACTCTGGAAACACCATATATTTT. This translates into CASLRGPNSGNTIYF.

The chain employs TRBV19 and TRBJ2-1; possibly TRBD1 for D (5 bases). CDR3 size: 14 residues. V gave up 6 bases and J gave up 3 bases, with 12 bases separating them. Germline CDR1 is LNHDA and CDR2 is SQIVND (reference sequence). The CDR3 coding sequence is TGTGCCAGTAGCCAGGGTCGTATCTACAATGAGCAGTTCTTC. Amino acids: CASSQGRIYNEQFF.

This clonotype was observed a handful of times. The gene calls are TRBV27 and TRBJ1-2; D is perhaps TRBD1 (6 bases). Trimming removed 5 bases from V and 4 bases from J, with 23 bases in between. The CDR3 loop spans 17 amino acids. CDR1 is MNHEY, CDR2 SMNVEV, per germline (reference sequence). The CDR3 DNA sequence: TGTGCCAGCAGTCCGCGCTCGATGGCAGGGGAAGGCTATGGCTACACCTTC. Translating gives CASSPRSMAGEGYGYTF.

The chain is built from TRBV7-9 and TRBJ1-2, with a possible D match to TRBD1 (6 bases). In germline, CDR1 is SEHNR, CDR2 FQNEAQ (reference sequence). Trimming took 4 bases from V and 5 from J, leaving 17 bases between them. There are 15 residues in the CDR3. The CDR3 spells CASSYQEGGFYGYTF. The CDR3 DNA sequence: TGTGCCAGCAGCTACCAGGAGGGGGGCTTTTATGGCTACACCTTC.

This clonotype came up many times. The chain combines TRBV18 with TRBJ1-5, with D hard to call. This CDR3 has 16 residues. Germline values: CDR1 KGHSH, CDR2 LQKENI. Trimming shortened V by 1 base and J by 0 bases, and 10 bases separated the two germline ends. The CDR3 is CASSPRSGDSNQPQHF. DNA of the CDR3: TGTGCCAGCTCACCACGGTCCGGCGATAGCAATCAGCCCCAGCATTTT.

This clonotype was seen many times. The chain couples TRBV20-1 to TRBJ2-7; 7 bases fit TRBD2. V lost 2 bases and J lost 3; bases outside the gene matches: 7. The CDR3 extends over 14 amino acids. CDR1 DFQATT and CDR2 SNEGSKA come from the germline V gene (reference sequence). The DNA for the CDR3 is TGCAGTGCTAGACGGTCCGCGGGAGTCTACGAGCAGTACTTC. Its translation is CSARRSAGVYEQYF.

This clonotype was observed at least ten times. The chain links TRBV7-2 to TRBJ2-5; TRBD2 aligns across 7 bases. The CDR3 has 15 residues. V shed 8 bases and J 6 bases; nucleotides not matched to a gene: 15. The V gene's germline CDR1 is SGHTA and CDR2 FQGNSA. CDR3 region: CASGAEGGSWKTQYF. CDR3 DNA: TGTGCCAGCGGCGCGGAAGGCGGGAGTTGGAAGACCCAGTACTTC.

V is TRBV29-1 and J is TRBJ1-5, with D unclear. V lost 7 bases and J 5 bases, leaving 15 bases between the germline ends. The length of the CDR3 is 13 residues. Germline CDR1 and CDR2: SQVTM and ANQGSEA. In DNA form, the CDR3 reads TGCAGCGGTGCCTTGGGGATCGATCAGCCCCAGCATTTT. Its protein product is CSGALGIDQPQHF.

The genes are TRBV3-1 and TRBJ2-7; no reliable D call. This CDR3 contains 13 residues. Germline CDR1 LGHDT, CDR2 YNNKEL (reference sequence). The ends were cut back, 4 bases at V and 2 bases at J, with 9 bases in the middle. This CDR3 reads CASSLPSAYEQYF. The DNA for the CDR3 is TGTGCCAGCAGCCTGCCCTCCGCCTACGAGCAGTACTTC.

This clonotype turned up a few times. The rearrangement joins TRBV12-3 or TRBV12-4 to TRBJ2-7, with D perhaps TRBD2 (6 bases). Between the trimmed V and J ends, which lost 5 bases and 3 bases, there was a span of 14 bases. This CDR3 spans 14 amino acids. The CDR3 region is CASSKTRTLYEQYF. The CDR3 DNA sequence: TGTGCCAGCAGTAAGACTAGAACCCTCTACGAGCAGTACTTC.

The genes are TRBV12-3 or TRBV12-4 and TRBJ2-2; D possibly corresponds to TRBD1 (8 bases). V lost 5 bases and J lost 6, with 19 bases in between. The CDR3 runs to 16 residues. CDR3 nucleotide sequence: TGTGCCAGCAGTAAACAGGGGGGGGCCTTCCCCGGGGAGCTGTTTTTT. It codes for CASSKQGGAFPGELFF.